Below, 14 T cell receptor beta chains from the same sample are listed, as sequenced in a study of T cells in Graves' hyperthyroidism and ophthalmopathy. TCR beta CDR3 sequences were amplified from RNA transcripts. Researchers ran a first-round RT-PCR on the TCR CDR3 using the HTBI primer set. TCRdb re-called the multiplex PCR reads with MiXCR, one entry per CDR3 protein. The sample yields approximately 710,000 distinct CDR3 sequences, 15% to 20% seen once. What was sequenced was blood. The receptor source for this set is a man over 45 with Graves' hyperthyroidism.

The V and J genes are TRBV29-1 and TRBJ1-1, with D perhaps TRBD1 (5 bases). Germline V CDR1 and CDR2: SQVTM, ANQGSEA. The CDR3 loop spans 13 amino acids. This chain's CDR3 is CSHTGLQNTEAFF. As DNA, the CDR3 is TGCAGTCACACGGGACTCCAGAACACTGAAGCTTTCTTT.

In this sample, this clonotype turned up once. This may stem from a read error, because a much larger clone lies one nucleotide away. V and J are TRBV28 and TRBJ2-7; 7 positions match TRBD2. This CDR3 spans 14 amino acids. Germline V CDR1 and CDR2: MDHEN, SYDVKM. The CDR3 DNA sequence: TGTGCCTGCAGTTGGGGTGGCGGGGGCTACGAGCAGTACTTC. Its protein is CACSWGGGGYEQYF.

As for this clonotype: Sequence at one end of the junction differs from germline and may be a read error. The chain uses TRBV7-9 and TRBJ2-7, with 13 nucleotides matching TRBD2. The CDR3 sequence is 15 residues long. The germline V gene encodes CDR1 SEHNR and CDR2 FQNEAQ (reference sequence). DNA of the CDR3: TGTGCCGGCAGCGCTCGGACTAGCGGGAGCTACGAGCAGTACTTC. Residues: CAGSARTSGSYEQYF.

The chain recombines TRBV29-1 with TRBJ1-2, with a tentative D call TRBD1 (5 bases). This CDR3 comprises 10 residues. The V end was cut by 3 bases, the J end by 7 bases, with 6 bases between. In germline, CDR1 is SQVTM, CDR2 ANQGSEA. The CDR3 DNA is TGCAGCGTTGAGACAGCTGGCTACACCTTC. Translated: CSVETAGYTF.

V is TRBV7-2 and J is TRBJ2-2, with 7 bases that match TRBD1. The CDR3 has 15 residues. Germline trimming cut 6 bases from V and 0 bases from J; bases unmatched to any gene: 4. The V gene's germline CDR1 is SGHTA and CDR2 FQGNSA. CDR3 nucleotides: TGTGCCAGCAGGGCGACAGGGCCGAACACCGGGGAGCTGTTTTTT. Its translation: CASRATGPNTGELFF.

Ten or more counts support this clonotype. The chain joins TRBV18 to TRBJ2-4, with no clear D. V was trimmed by 6 bases and J by 8 bases, leaving 11 bases between them. CDR1 and CDR2 from the germline V gene are KGHSH and LQKENI. The CDR3 length is 12 residues. DNA for the CDR3: TGTGCCAGCTCTACGCCGGATGACATTCAGTACTTC. Protein sequence: CASSTPDDIQYF.

The sample holds many counts of this clonotype. The rearrangement links TRBV19 to TRBJ2-1; 8 bases are a match to TRBD1. Germline assignment: CDR1 LNHDA and CDR2 SQIVND (reference sequence). CDR3 length: 13 amino acids. V lost 4 bases to trimming and J lost 5 bases; unmatched junction nucleotides: 1. The CDR3 is CASSRQGNNEQFF. The DNA for the CDR3 is TGTGCCAGTAGTAGACAGGGGAACAATGAGCAGTTCTTC.

The chain couples TRBV6-1 to TRBJ2-7; unclear D gene. The CDR3 is 10 amino acids. Between the trimmed V and J ends, which lost 8 bases and 6 bases, there was a span of 8 bases. CDR1 MNHNS and CDR2 SASEGT come from the germline V gene. CDR3 DNA: TGTGCCAGCGGGGATCCCGAGCAGTACTTC. Translation gives CASGDPEQYF.

In its sample, this clonotype was seen many times. The chain uses TRBV27 and TRBJ2-5; D tentatively reads TRBD1 or TRBD2 (5 bases each). The CDR3 contains 14 residues. Trimming stripped 6 bases from V and 4 bases from J, with 15 bases between. CDR1 is MNHEY and CDR2 is SMNVEV in the germline V gene (reference sequence). The CDR3 loop is CASRHLYGGETQYF. The CDR3 DNA reads TGTGCCAGCAGACACCTTTATGGGGGAGAGACCCAGTACTTC.

In its sample, this clonotype was seen a few times. The V call is TRBV20-1, the J call TRBJ2-7; TRBD2 agrees at 9 bases. The CDR3 is made up of 14 amino acids. Germline lookup yields CDR1 DFQATT and CDR2 SNEGSKA (reference sequence). V lost 6 bases to trimming and J lost 2 bases; unmatched junction nucleotides: 8. In DNA, the CDR3 is TGCAGTGCCCCCCCCGGGACTAGCCCCTACGAGCAGTACTTC. It encodes CSAPPGTSPYEQYF.

This clonotype was recorded at least ten times. The chain carries TRBV12-3 or TRBV12-4 and TRBJ2-1, with 9 bases matching TRBD1. The length of the CDR3 is 14 residues. The V segment lost 6 bases and the J segment 8 bases; nucleotides outside the gene matches: 8. The CDR3: CASSAGTGIHEQFF. Written as DNA, the CDR3 is TGTGCCAGCAGCGCCGGGACAGGGATTCATGAGCAGTTCTTC.

The gene calls are TRBV20-1 and TRBJ1-2; no clear D gene. CDR3 length: 13 amino acids. Germline CDR1 DFQATT, CDR2 SNEGSKA (reference sequence). V lost 6 bases, J lost 2 bases, and 13 bases lay in between. The CDR3 is CSAPEGANYGYTF. CDR3 nucleotide sequence: TGCAGTGCCCCGGAGGGAGCAAACTATGGCTACACCTTC.

This clonotype was seen ten or more times. This chain uses TRBV30 with TRBJ2-1; 7 nucleotides match TRBD2. After removal of 3 bases from V and 8 bases from J, the junction contained 4 bases not matched to a gene. Germline V gene data show CDR1 as GTSNPN and CDR2 as SVGIG (reference sequence). The CDR3 has 12 amino acids. Here the CDR3 DNA reads TGTGCCTGGAGGGGGGGGTCGGATGAGCAGTTCTTC. As protein: CAWRGGSDEQFF.

This clonotype was recorded at least ten times. V gene TRBV30 combines with J gene TRBJ1-5; D is possibly TRBD1 (5 bases). V shed 3 bases and J shed 6 bases, with 18 bases lying between them. Germline loops: CDR1 GTSNPN, CDR2 SVGIG (reference sequence). The CDR3 consists of 15 residues. The CDR3 DNA reads as TGTGCCTGGAGCCATGAGACAGTGGATCTTCAGCCCCAGCATTTT. It translates to CAWSHETVDLQPQHF. Full variable domain (rest looked up from reference TRBV30 and TRBJ1-5): SQTIHQWPATLVQPVGSPLSLECTVEGTSNPNLYWYRQAAGRGLQLLFYSVGIGQISSEVPQNLSASRPQDRQFILSSKKLLLSDSGFYLCAWSHETVDLQPQHFGDGTRLSIL.